This entry describes one TCR beta chain. This clone is a singleton in its sample. This receptor's antigen is unknown. Base qualities are not recorded, but no much larger clone differs from it by a single base. The data belong to a study of OX40 agonist ivuxolimab in advanced cancers. Regarding the research as a whole: The costimulatory receptor OX40 (CD134) was targeted by ivuxolimab, a fully human IgG2 agonistic monoclonal antibody. Intravenous ivuxolimab was administered to patients every 2 weeks at six dose levels: 0.01, 0.1, 0.3, 1.5, 3 and 10 mg/kg. Among the 50 to 55 dose-escalation patients, 19 had hepatocellular carcinoma, roughly 15 melanoma, 9 renal cell carcinoma and 9 head and neck cancer. A male proportion of nearly 85% and a mean age of approximately 55 years, ranging from about 23 to 79, were recorded for the dose-escalation cohort. Prior anti-PD-1, anti-PD-L1 or anti-CTLA-4 therapy was permitted, and checkpoint inhibitors had been received by more than 35% of dose-escalation patients. Three dose-escalation patients achieved partial responses, one with hepatocellular carcinoma and two with cutaneous melanoma. The point of sequencing TCRbeta in the periphery was to test whether ivuxolimab changed TCR sequence diversity and drove clonal T-cell expansion. The paper describes the monotherapy dose-escalation part (N ≈ 52 patients) of the phase I trial of ivuxolimab.

The full study reports these points: After ivuxolimab, CD8+ T cells had more expanded clones than CD4+ T cells on average. Low levels of normalized T-cell clonal expansion were also seen in some nonresponding patients. In the 0.1-3.0 mg/kg groups, partial responders were among the patients with the lowest normalized peripheral clonal expansion, particularly in CD8+ T cells. Clonal expansion of both CD4+ and CD8+ blood T cells was observed from baseline to week 6 at doses 0.1 to 3.0 mg/kg. Which antigens the clonally expanded peripheral T cells were specific for was not determined.

The trial excluded patients who had a history of autoimmune disease or who were on systemic immunosuppression. In every dose cohort, peripheral blood was drawn for TCR sequencing at baseline, cycle 4 day 1, and cycle 7 day 1. Samples came from an open-label, multicenter, first-in-human phase I dose-escalation trial of ivuxolimab. Adults with locally advanced or metastatic melanoma, renal cell, hepatocellular, or head and neck squamous cell carcinoma were enrolled in the trial. CD4+ and CD8+ T cells were sorted separately from peripheral blood before TCR sequencing. Its CDR3 holds 17 amino acids, cysteine through phenylalanine. The retained sequence is limited to the CDR3, 51 bases, with the frame set at the first base. V lost 4 bases and J lost 4 bases, and the count of bases not matched to a germline gene is 14. The CDR1 and CDR2 encoded by the germline V gene are SGHRS and YFSETQ. To sequence the TCRbeta CDR3 region, genomic DNA was isolated from the sorted cells. The immunoSEQ Assay was used to sequence the TCRbeta CDR3 regions. Imported from immuneACCESS, the table was reduced by TCRdb to in-frame sequences with V and J called. These copies leave out some clones; in studies compared against another copy, an unresolved V gene accounts for under half, and the cause of the remainder is not known. The table for this sample lists 77,000 or so clones; 88% of them were counted only once. Over 0.75% of the sample goes to the ten largest clones.

The clonotype originates from an adult with an advanced solid tumor such as melanoma, head and neck, liver or kidney cancer. In this chain, TRBV5-1 is recombined with TRBJ2-5, with 9 junctional bases fitting TRBD1. Sequencing used CD4+ or CD8+ T cells sorted from blood, obtained in a trial of the OX40 agonist ivuxolimab. The encoded CDR3 is CASSPQGTGGAGETQYF. The DNA sequence follows: TGCGCCAGCAGCCCCCAAGGAACAGGGGGCGCAGGAGAGACCCAGTACTTC.